The text below deals with one TCR beta chain. The antigen remains undetermined. This sample is drawn from a study of follicular helper T cells after annual influenza vaccination. Study results and limitations: Each annual vaccination recalled recurring oligoclonal ICOS+CD38+ cTfh clonotypes. ICOS-CD38- cTfh most often held earlier Day 7 ICOS+CD38+ clones.

Assay used: immunoSEQ multiplex PCR; TCRdb lists only in-frame clones, some missing. Found here are about 9,400 clones, roughly four fifths of them singletons; the top ten hold about 1.5%. The time point denotes: 2015-2016 season, pre-vaccination. Donors with HIV/AIDS, active malignancy, immunomodulators or active illness were excluded. The CDR3 has 17 residues. Germline assignment: CDR1 SGHTS and CDR2 YDEGEE. The trim removed 5 bases at V and 1 base at J, leaving 14 bases unmatched. Sequences were derived from CXCR5+ CD38- circulating T follicular helper cells from blood, sampled on the day of influenza vaccination. Subset reported: circulating Tfh, non-naive CD4+CXCR5+PD-1+ (ICOS+CD38+ or ICOS-CD38-). The chain uses TRBV5-8 and TRBJ2-5; TRBD1 matches at 7 bases. The TCR originated in an adult who received the influenza vaccine. The CDR3 DNA reads as TGTGCCAGCAGTCTAAACCCTCCCGGGACAGCCCAAGAGACCCAGTACTTC. Residues: CASSLNPPGTAQETQYF.